This TCR beta chain was profiled in a study of OX40 agonist ivuxolimab in advanced cancers. Assay: immunoSEQ multiplex PCR; the TCRdb copy retains only in-frame clones and omits some. The table lists about 59,000 clones, around 85% of them singletons. J was trimmed by 5 bases and V by 6 bases; bases with no gene match: 6. CDR1 MDHEN and CDR2 SYDVKM come from the germline V gene. This CDR3 has 15 amino acids. The material sequenced was CD4+ or CD8+ T cells sorted from blood, taken in a trial of the OX40 agonist ivuxolimab. This receptor was obtained from an adult with an advanced solid tumor such as melanoma, head and neck, liver or kidney cancer. The chain links TRBV28 to TRBJ1-4; 10 bases align to TRBD1. The CDR3 protein is CASSLGGQGNEKLFF. CDR3 nucleotides: TGTGCCAGCAGCTTAGGGGGACAGGGGAATGAAAAACTGTTTTTT. Full variable domain (remainder filled in from reference TRBV28 and TRBJ1-4): DVKVTQSSRYLVKRTGEKVFLECVQDMDHENMFWYRQDPGLGLRLIYFSYDVKMKEKGDIPEGYSVSREKKERFSLILESASTNQTSMYLCASSLGGQGNEKLFFGSGTQLSVL.